This T cell receptor (beta chain) was sequenced in a study of blood T cell repertoires in COVID-19. Some clones are missing from TCRdb's copy, which holds only in-frame ones; the method was immunoSEQ multiplex PCR. The sample contains about 150,000 clones, around 78% of which appear only once. With V trimmed by 8 bases and J by 7 bases, 13 bases remained unmatched. Per the germline V gene, CDR1 is ENHRY and CDR2 is SYGVKD. The CDR3 has 17 residues. Sequencing was done on a sample of peripheral blood. The chain joins TRBV10-3 to TRBJ2-5, with 16 bases fitting TRBD2. This clonotype was obtained from an older man with acute or convalescent COVID-19. The CDR3 protein is CAIGPGTSGGAIGTQYF. CDR3 DNA sequence: TGTGCCATCGGACCCGGGACTAGCGGGGGGGCAATTGGGACCCAGTACTTC.